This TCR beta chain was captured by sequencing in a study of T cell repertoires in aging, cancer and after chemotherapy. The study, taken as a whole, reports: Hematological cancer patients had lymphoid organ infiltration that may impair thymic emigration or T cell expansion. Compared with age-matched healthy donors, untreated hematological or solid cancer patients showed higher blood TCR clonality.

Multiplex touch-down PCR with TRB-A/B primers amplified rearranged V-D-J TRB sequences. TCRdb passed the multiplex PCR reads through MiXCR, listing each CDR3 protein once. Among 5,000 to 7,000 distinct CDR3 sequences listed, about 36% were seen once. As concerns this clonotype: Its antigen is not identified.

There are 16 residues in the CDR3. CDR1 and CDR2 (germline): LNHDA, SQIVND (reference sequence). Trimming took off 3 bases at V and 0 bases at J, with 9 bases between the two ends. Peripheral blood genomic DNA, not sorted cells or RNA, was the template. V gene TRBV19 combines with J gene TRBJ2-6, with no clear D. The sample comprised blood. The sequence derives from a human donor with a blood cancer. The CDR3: CASSIDTASGANVLTF. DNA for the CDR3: TGTGCCAGTAGTATCGATACAGCCTCTGGGGCCAACGTCCTGACTTTC.